The clone carrying this T cell receptor beta chain appeared many times. The CDR3 has 15 amino acids. With V trimmed by 11 bases and J by 0 bases, 9 bases remained unmatched. CDR1 and CDR2 from the germline V gene are ENHRY and SYGVKD. Through Arm-PCR of CDR3 regions and iRepertoire HTBI primers, TCR beta libraries were built. TCRdb processed the multiplex PCR reads anew with MiXCR; each CDR3 protein has one entry. This table has about 540,000 distinct CDR3 sequences, roughly 14% appearing once. The data stem from a study of regulatory T cells in long-lasting Graves disease. Time point denoted: newly diagnosed GD, antithyroid drugs for less than 3 months. From PBMCs, RNA was extracted and then used to make the TCR library. Approximately 10 milliliters of peripheral blood went into EDTA tubes. The sample was also reused in another study, on T cells in Graves' hyperthyroidism and ophthalmopathy.

The sequenced sample was peripheral blood mononuclear cells (PBMCs), obtained at new diagnosis, from a patient treated with antithyroid drugs. The sequence derives from a man younger than 45 with Graves disease. The chain joins TRBV10-3 to TRBJ2-7, with TRBD2 matching over 11 bases. CDR3: CASRTSGRSSYEQYF. The CDR3 bases are TGTGCCTCAAGGACTAGCGGGCGCAGCTCCTACGAGCAGTACTTC.